This TCR beta chain stems from a study of T cell responses to AZD1222 COVID-19 vaccine. Study-wide points: Across the whole spike, CD4 TCRs peaked at regions 160-218 and 743-854.

Per the germline V gene, CDR1 is SEHNR and CDR2 is FQNEAQ (reference sequence). The CDR3 is 13 amino acids. Trimming stripped 2 bases from V and 0 bases from J, with 1 base between. This clone turned up a few times. Its antigen remains unknown. This table comes from immunoSEQ multiplex PCR, and its TCRdb copy is limited to in-frame clones, with some not included. The sample carries 90,000 to 130,000 clones, about 88% recorded once. Source: peripheral blood, taken on day 0 of AZD1222 vaccination. The chain combines TRBV7-9 with TRBJ2-2, with D unresolved. The sequence was obtained from an adult in good health. DNA of the CDR3: TGTGCCAGCAGCTTACCGAACACCGGGGAGCTGTTTTTT. Translated: CASSLPNTGELFF.